This entry describes one T cell receptor beta chain. No antigen is known for it. This entry is derived from a study of cytotoxic CD8 clonotypes in ibrutinib-treated CLL. Assay: immunoSEQ multiplex PCR; the TCRdb copy retains only in-frame clones and omits some. In the table there are about 160,000 clones, about four fifths of which are singletons. Study results and caveats: Contraction or stability on treatment characterized the public clonotypes, which were uncommon. The study found clonality rose at ibrutinib response, then fell toward baseline at progression.

The CDR3 has 16 residues. V shed 0 bases, J shed 5 bases, and the junction held 6 bases outside the gene matches. CDR1 is SGHRS and CDR2 is YFSETQ in the germline V gene. Extraction of around 2 micrograms of genomic DNA from cryopreserved PBMCs supplied material for TCR beta libraries. This sequence originates from a human donor with chronic lymphocytic leukemia. Here the sequenced sample was PBMCs, taken after 12 months of ibrutinib treatment. The chain uses TRBV5-1 and TRBJ2-5; 11 bases align to TRBD2. The CDR3 here is CASSLVLAGGGETQYF. In DNA form, the CDR3 reads TGCGCCAGCAGCTTGGTGCTAGCGGGGGGCGGGGAGACCCAGTACTTC. Complete variable domain (other parts from reference TRBV5-1 and TRBJ2-5): KAGVTQTPRYLIKTRGQQVTLSCSPISGHRSVSWYQQTPGQGLQFLFEYFSETQRNKGNFPGRFSGRQFSNSRSEMNVSTLELGDSALYLCASSLVLAGGGETQYFGPGTRLLVL.